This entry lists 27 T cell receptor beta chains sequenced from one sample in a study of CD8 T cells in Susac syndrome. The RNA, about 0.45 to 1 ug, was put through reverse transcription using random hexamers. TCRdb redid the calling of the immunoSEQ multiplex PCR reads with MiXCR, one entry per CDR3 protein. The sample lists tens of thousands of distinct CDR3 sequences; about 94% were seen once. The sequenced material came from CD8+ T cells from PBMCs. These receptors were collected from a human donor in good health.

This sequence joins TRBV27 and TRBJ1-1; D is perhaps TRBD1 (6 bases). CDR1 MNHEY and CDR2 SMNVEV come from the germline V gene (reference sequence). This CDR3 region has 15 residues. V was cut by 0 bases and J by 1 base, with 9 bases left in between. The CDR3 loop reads CASSLSAGENTEAFF. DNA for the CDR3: TGTGCCAGCAGTTTATCGGCAGGGGAGAACACTGAAGCTTTCTTT.

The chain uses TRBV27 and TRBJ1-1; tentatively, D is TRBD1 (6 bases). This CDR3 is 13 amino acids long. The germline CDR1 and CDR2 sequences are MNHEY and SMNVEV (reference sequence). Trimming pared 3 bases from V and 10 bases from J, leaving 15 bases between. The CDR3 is CASSFSRGGTAFF. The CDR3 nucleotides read TGTGCCAGCAGTTTCAGCAGAGGGGGAACAGCTTTCTTT.

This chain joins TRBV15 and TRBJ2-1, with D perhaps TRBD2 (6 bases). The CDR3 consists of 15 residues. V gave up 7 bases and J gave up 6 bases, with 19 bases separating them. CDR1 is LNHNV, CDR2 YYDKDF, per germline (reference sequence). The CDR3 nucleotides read TGTGCCACCACTGTCGGGGGTACGAGGCTCAATGAGCAGTTCTTC. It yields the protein CATTVGGTRLNEQFF.

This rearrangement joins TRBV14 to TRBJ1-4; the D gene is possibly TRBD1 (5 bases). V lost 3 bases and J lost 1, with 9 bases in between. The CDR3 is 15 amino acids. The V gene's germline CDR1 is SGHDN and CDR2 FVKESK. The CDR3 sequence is CASSHTQGTNEKLFF. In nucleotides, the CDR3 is TGTGCCAGCAGCCACACCCAGGGAACTAATGAAAAACTGTTTTTT.

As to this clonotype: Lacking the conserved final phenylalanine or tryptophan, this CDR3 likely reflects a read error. This chain's CDR3 is CSVATGDQGTEAFL. Here the CDR3 DNA reads TGCAGCGTTGCTACAGGGGACCAGGGCACTGAAGCTTTCCTT. This chain connects TRBV29-1 to TRBJ1-1; 7 bases are shared with TRBD1. The germline V gene encodes CDR1 SQVTM and CDR2 ANQGSEA. V lost 4 bases and J lost 4; bases outside the gene matches: 9. This CDR3 is 14 amino acids long.

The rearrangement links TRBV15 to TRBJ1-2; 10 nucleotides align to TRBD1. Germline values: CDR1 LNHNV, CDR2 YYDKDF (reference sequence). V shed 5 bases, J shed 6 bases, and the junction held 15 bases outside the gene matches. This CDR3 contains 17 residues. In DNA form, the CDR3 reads TGTGCCACCAGCTTATCCCCCGGGACAGGGGTGCAGCATGGCTACACCTTC. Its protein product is CATSLSPGTGVQHGYTF.

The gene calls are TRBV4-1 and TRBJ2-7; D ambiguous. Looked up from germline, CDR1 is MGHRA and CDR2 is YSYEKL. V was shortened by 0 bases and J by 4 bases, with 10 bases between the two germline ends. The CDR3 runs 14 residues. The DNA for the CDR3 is TGCGCCAGCAGCCAAGAAGTGGCAGCATACGAGCAGTACTTC. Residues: CASSQEVAAYEQYF.

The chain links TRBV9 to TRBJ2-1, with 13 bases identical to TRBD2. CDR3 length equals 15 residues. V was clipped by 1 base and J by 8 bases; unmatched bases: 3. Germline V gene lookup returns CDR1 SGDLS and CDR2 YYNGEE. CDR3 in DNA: TGTGCCAGCAGCGTAACTAGCGGGGGGGTCGATGAGCAGTTCTTC. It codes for CASSVTSGGVDEQFF. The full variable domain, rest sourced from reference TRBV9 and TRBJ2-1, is DSGVTQTPKHLITATGQRVTLRCSPRSGDLSVYWYQQSLDQGLQFLIQYYNGEERAKGNILERFSAQQFPDLHSELNLSSLELGDSALYFCASSVTSGGVDEQFFGPGTRLTVL.

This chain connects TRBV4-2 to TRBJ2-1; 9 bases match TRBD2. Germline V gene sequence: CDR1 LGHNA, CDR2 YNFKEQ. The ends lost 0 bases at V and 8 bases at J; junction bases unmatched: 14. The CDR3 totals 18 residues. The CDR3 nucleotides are TGTGCCAGCAGCCAAGATCTGCTGCGGGAGGGCCATGGCGATGAGCAGTTCTTC. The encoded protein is CASSQDLLREGHGDEQFF.

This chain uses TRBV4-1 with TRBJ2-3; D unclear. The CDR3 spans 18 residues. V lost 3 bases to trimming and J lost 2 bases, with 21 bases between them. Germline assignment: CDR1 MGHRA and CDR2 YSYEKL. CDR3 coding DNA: TGCGCCAGCAGCCACCATACCCGACGGGTGAAAGACACAGATACGCAGTATTTT. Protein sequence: CASSHHTRRVKDTDTQYF.

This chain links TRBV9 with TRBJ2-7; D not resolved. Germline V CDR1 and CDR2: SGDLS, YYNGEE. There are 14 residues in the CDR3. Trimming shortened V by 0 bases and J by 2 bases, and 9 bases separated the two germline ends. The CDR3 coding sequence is TGTGCCAGCAGCGTAGCTGTCTTTACCTACGAGCAGTACTTC. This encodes CASSVAVFTYEQYF.

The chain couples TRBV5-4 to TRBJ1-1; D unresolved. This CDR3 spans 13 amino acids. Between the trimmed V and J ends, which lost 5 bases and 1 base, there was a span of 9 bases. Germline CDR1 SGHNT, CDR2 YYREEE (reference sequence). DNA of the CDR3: TGTGCCAGCAGTCACGAACCGAACACTGAAGCTTTCTTT. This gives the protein CASSHEPNTEAFF.

The CDR3 DNA follows: TGTGCCAGCCGAAGACAGAACAATGAGCAGTTCTTC. The encoded protein is CASRRQNNEQFF. The genes are TRBV27 and TRBJ2-1; a weak D match, TRBD1 (5 bases). This CDR3 has 12 amino acids. V lost 8 bases and J 5 bases, leaving 10 bases between the germline ends. Per germline, CDR1 MNHEY and CDR2 SMNVEV (reference sequence).

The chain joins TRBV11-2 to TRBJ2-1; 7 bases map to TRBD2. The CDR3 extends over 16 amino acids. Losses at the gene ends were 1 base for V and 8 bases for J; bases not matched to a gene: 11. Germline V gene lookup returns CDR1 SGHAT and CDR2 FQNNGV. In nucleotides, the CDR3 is TGTGCCAGCAGCTTAGTAAACCTAGCGGACTGGCATGAGCAGTTCTTC. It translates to CASSLVNLADWHEQFF.

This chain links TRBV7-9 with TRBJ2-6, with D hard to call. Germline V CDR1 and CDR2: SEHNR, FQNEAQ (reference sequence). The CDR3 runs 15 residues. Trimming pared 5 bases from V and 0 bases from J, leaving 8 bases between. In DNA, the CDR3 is TGTGCCAGCAGCCCCCAGAGCTCTGGGGCCAACGTCCTGACTTTC. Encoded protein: CASSPQSSGANVLTF.

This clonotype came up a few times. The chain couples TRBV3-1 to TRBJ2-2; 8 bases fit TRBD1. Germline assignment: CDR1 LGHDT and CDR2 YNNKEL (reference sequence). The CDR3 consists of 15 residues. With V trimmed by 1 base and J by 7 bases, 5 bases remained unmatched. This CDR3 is CASSQAQTGDGELFF. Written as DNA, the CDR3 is TGTGCCAGCAGCCAAGCCCAGACAGGGGACGGGGAGCTGTTTTTT.

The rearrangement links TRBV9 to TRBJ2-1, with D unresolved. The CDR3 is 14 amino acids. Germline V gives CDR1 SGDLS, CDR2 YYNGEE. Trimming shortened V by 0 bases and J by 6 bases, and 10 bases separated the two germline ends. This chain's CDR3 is CASSVVERSNEQFF. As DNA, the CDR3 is TGTGCCAGCAGCGTAGTGGAGAGATCCAATGAGCAGTTCTTC.

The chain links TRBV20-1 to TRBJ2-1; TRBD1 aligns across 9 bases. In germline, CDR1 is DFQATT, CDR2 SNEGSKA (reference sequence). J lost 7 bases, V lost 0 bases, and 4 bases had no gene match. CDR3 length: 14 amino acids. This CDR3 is CSARDRDRANEQFF. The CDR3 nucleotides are TGCAGTGCTAGAGACCGGGACAGGGCGAATGAGCAGTTCTTC.

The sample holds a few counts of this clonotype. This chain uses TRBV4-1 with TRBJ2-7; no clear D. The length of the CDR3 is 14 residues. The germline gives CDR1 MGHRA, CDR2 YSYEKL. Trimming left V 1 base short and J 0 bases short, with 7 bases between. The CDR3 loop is CASSQVAISYEQYF. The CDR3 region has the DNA TGCGCCAGCAGCCAAGTTGCCATCTCCTACGAGCAGTACTTC.

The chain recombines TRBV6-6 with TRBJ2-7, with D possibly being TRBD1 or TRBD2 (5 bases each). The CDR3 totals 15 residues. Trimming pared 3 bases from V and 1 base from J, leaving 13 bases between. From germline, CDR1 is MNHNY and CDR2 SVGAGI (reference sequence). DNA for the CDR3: TGTGCCAGCAGTTATGGGACCTTATCTTCCTACGAGCAGTACGTC. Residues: CASSYGTLSSYEQYV.

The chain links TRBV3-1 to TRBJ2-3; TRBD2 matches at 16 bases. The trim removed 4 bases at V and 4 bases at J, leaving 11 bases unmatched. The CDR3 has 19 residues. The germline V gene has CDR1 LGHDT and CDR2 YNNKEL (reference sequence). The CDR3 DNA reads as TGTGCCAGCAGCCGCCCGGGACTAGCGGGAGGGCCAGGAGCAGATACGCAGTATTTT. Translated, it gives CASSRPGLAGGPGADTQYF.

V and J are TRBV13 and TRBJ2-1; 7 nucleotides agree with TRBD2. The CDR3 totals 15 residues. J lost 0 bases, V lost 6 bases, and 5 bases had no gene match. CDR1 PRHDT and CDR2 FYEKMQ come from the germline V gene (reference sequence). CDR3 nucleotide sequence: TGTGCCAGCAGAGAGAGCGGGACCTCCTACAATGAGCAGTTCTTC. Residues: CASRESGTSYNEQFF.

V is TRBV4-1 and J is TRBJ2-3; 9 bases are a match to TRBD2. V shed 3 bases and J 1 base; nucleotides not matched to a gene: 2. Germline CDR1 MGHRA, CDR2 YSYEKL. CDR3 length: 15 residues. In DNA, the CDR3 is TGCGCCAGCAGCCATCGCGGGAGGGGCACAGATACGCAGTATTTT. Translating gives CASSHRGRGTDTQYF.

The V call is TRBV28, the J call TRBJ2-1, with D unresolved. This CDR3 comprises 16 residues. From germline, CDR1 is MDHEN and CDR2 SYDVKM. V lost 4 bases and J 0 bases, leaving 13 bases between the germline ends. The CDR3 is CASSSPDQSSYNEQFF. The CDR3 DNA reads TGTGCCAGCAGTTCCCCGGACCAGAGCTCCTACAATGAGCAGTTCTTC.

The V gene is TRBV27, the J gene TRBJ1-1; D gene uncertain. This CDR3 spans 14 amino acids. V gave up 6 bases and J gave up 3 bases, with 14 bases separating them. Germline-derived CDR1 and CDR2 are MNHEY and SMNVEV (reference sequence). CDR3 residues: CASSHGRPYTEAFF. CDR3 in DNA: TGTGCCAGCAGCCACGGCAGACCCTACACTGAAGCTTTCTTT.

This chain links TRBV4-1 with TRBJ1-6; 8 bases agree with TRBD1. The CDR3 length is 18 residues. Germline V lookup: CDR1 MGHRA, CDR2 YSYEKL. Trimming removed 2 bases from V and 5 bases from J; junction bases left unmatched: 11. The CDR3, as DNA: TGCGCCAGCAGCCAACTAGGGGTTCAGACAGGGGATAATTCACCCCTCCACTTT. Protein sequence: CASSQLGVQTGDNSPLHF.

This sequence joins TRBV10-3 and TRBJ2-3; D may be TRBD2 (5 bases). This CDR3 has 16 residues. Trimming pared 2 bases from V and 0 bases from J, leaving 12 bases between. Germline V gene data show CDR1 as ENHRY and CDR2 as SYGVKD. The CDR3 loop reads CAISEADLTSTDTQYF. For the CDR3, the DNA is TGTGCCATCAGTGAGGCGGACTTGACTAGCACAGATACGCAGTATTTT.